The 29 T cell receptor beta chains reported below all come from one sample, sequenced in a study of CD8 T cells in Susac syndrome. With random hexamers, 0.5 to 1 ug RNA was reverse transcribed. TCRdb itself ran the immunoSEQ multiplex PCR reads through MiXCR, one entry per CDR3 protein. The sample lists a few hundred thousand distinct CDR3 sequences, approximately 95% occurring once. Material: CD4+ T cells from PBMCs. Source of these receptors: a human donor with multiple sclerosis.

J is TRBJ2-1 and V is TRBV9; 8 bases line up with TRBD1. V shed 1 base, J shed 9 bases, and the junction held 12 bases outside the gene matches. Germline lookup yields CDR1 SGDLS and CDR2 YYNGEE. The CDR3 covers 16 residues. This CDR3 is CASSVRAGGEKGEQFF. The CDR3 DNA reads as TGTGCCAGCAGCGTACGGGCAGGGGGCGAAAAAGGTGAGCAGTTCTTC.

The chain's CDR3 is CASSFPTGNGYTF. The CDR3 DNA follows: TGTGCCAGCAGCTTCCCGACAGGGAATGGCTACACCTTC. The V and J genes are TRBV5-6 and TRBJ1-2; 7 positions match TRBD1. V lost 2 bases, J lost 6 bases, and 4 bases stayed unmatched. CDR1 is SGHDT, CDR2 YYEEEE, per germline. CDR3 length: 13 amino acids.

This rearrangement joins TRBV15 to TRBJ2-1; D remains ambiguous. This CDR3 region has 14 residues. CDR1 and CDR2 (germline): LNHNV, YYDKDF (reference sequence). V lost 5 bases and J 0 bases, leaving 8 bases between the germline ends. The chain's CDR3 is CATSVLNSYNEQFF. In nucleotides, the CDR3 is TGTGCCACCAGCGTCCTAAACTCCTACAATGAGCAGTTCTTC.

This chain links TRBV14 with TRBJ1-2; possible D gene TRBD1, 6 bases. Trimming stripped 4 bases from V and 6 bases from J, with 18 bases between. The CDR3 runs 15 residues. Germline V gene data show CDR1 as SGHDN and CDR2 as FVKESK. The CDR3 loop is CASSPTLARGHGYTF. In DNA form, the CDR3 reads TGTGCCAGCAGCCCCACTTTAGCCAGGGGCCATGGCTACACCTTC.

The chain recombines TRBV7-9 with TRBJ2-2; D gene ambiguous. CDR3 length: 14 residues. V was cut by 0 bases and J by 9 bases, with 11 bases left in between. Germline V gene lookup returns CDR1 SEHNR and CDR2 FQNEAQ (reference sequence). The DNA for the CDR3 is TGTGCCAGCAGCTTAGCGGCGGAGTTCTGGGAGCTGTTTTTT. This gives the protein CASSLAAEFWELFF.

This clonotype was detected only once. V is TRBV15 and J is TRBJ2-1, with D tentatively TRBD2 (5 bases). Germline V lookup: CDR1 LNHNV, CDR2 YYDKDF (reference sequence). This CDR3 is built from 15 residues. Trimming removed 0 bases from V and 2 bases from J, with 8 bases in between. CDR3 protein: CATSRDVGTYNEQFF. CDR3 nucleotide sequence: TGTGCCACCAGCAGAGATGTCGGGACCTACAATGAGCAGTTCTTC.

The V call is TRBV10-3, the J call TRBJ2-7, with a tentative D call TRBD1 (7 bases). The CDR3 spans 16 residues. The germline V and J ends were trimmed by 0 bases and 6 bases, with 18 bases remaining between them. CDR1 and CDR2 from the germline V gene are ENHRY and SYGVKD. The CDR3 DNA is TGTGCCATCAGTGAGTCGAATGTGAGGAGGGGGCGCGAGCAGTACTTC. It codes for CAISESNVRRGREQYF.

This chain uses TRBV10-3 with TRBJ1-1; TRBD1 might be the D (6 bases). Trimming took 6 bases from V and 4 from J, leaving 18 bases between them. The CDR3 totals 15 residues. Germline CDR1 reads ENHRY; CDR2 reads SYGVKD. The CDR3 nucleotides read TGTGCCATCAGCCCCGATACAGGGTCGGGCACTGAAGCTTTCTTT. Translation gives CAISPDTGSGTEAFF.

The J gene is TRBJ2-1, the V gene TRBV5-4, with TRBD2 identical over 12 bases. CDR1 and CDR2 from the germline V gene are SGHNT and YYREEE (reference sequence). The CDR3 runs 15 residues. J lost 10 bases, V lost 2 bases, and 7 bases had no gene match. The CDR3 sequence: CASSFPTGTSGEQFF. In nucleotides, the CDR3 is TGTGCCAGCAGCTTCCCAACCGGGACTAGCGGGGAGCAGTTCTTC.

This clonotype was recorded a few times. This chain uses TRBV5-6 with TRBJ2-5; 10 positions match TRBD2. Germline-derived CDR1 and CDR2 are SGHDT and YYEEEE. The CDR3 totals 15 residues. The V segment lost 2 bases and the J segment 5 bases; nucleotides outside the gene matches: 6. CDR3 sequence reads: CASSLAGGPWETQYF. The CDR3 DNA reads as TGTGCCAGCAGCTTAGCGGGGGGGCCGTGGGAGACCCAGTACTTC.

V usage is TRBV16 and J usage is TRBJ2-7; 10 bases fit TRBD1. The ends lost 5 bases at V and 6 bases at J; junction bases unmatched: 4. Germline assignment: CDR1 KGHSY and CDR2 FQNENV. The CDR3 contains 13 residues. The CDR3 DNA follows: TGTGCCAGCAGCAAGACAGGGGGCGGCGAGCAGTACTTC. This encodes CASSKTGGGEQYF.

CDR3 amino acids: CASSFRDRYNEQFF. The CDR3 DNA reads as TGTGCCAGCAGCTTCCGGGACCGATACAATGAGCAGTTCTTC. The chain employs TRBV7-3 and TRBJ2-1, with D perhaps given as TRBD1 or TRBD2 (5 bases each). The V gene lost 3 bases and the J gene lost 4 bases, with 10 bases spanning the gap. Germline V CDR1 and CDR2: SGHTA, FQGTGA. The CDR3 loop spans 14 amino acids. The full variable domain, its missing parts supplied by reference TRBV7-3 and TRBJ2-1, is GAGVSQTPSNKVTEKGKYVELRCDPISGHTALYWYRQSLGQGPEFLIYFQGTGAADDSGLPNDRFFAVRPEGSVSTLKIQRTERGDSAVYLCASSFRDRYNEQFFGPGTRLTVL.

This clonotype showed up just once. The chain has TRBV20-1 and TRBJ2-7; D possibly corresponds to TRBD2 (6 bases). Germline assignment: CDR1 DFQATT and CDR2 SNEGSKA (reference sequence). V was shortened by 0 bases and J by 1 base, with 13 bases between the two germline ends. The CDR3 spans 15 residues. The CDR3 nucleotides read TGCAGTGCTAGAGATCTTGGAGGGCGGTCCTACGAGCAGTACTTC. This codes for CSARDLGGRSYEQYF.

This sequence joins TRBV2 and TRBJ2-7; the match to TRBD1 covers 8 bases. Per the germline V gene, CDR1 is SNHLY and CDR2 is FYNNEI. V trimming: 6 bases; J trimming: 2 bases; junction bases outside the gene matches: 3. This CDR3 has 13 amino acids. In nucleotides, the CDR3 is TGTGCCAGCAGGGAGACAGGGGCCTACGAGCAGTACTTC. Protein product: CASRETGAYEQYF. Complete variable domain (other parts from reference TRBV2 and TRBJ2-7): EPEVTQTPSHQVTQMGQEVILRCVPISNHLYFYWYRQILGQKVEFLVSFYNNEISEKSEIFDDQFSVERPDGSNFTLKIRSTKLEDSAMYFCASRETGAYEQYFGPGTRLTVT.

J is TRBJ1-5 and V is TRBV12-3 or TRBV12-4; 7 nucleotides line up with TRBD1. J gave up 6 bases and V 6 bases, and 11 bases lay outside the gene matches. CDR3 size: 15 residues. CDR3 nucleotides: TGTGCCAGCAGCCGTACAGGGGACCTGGGTCAGCCCCAGCATTTT. The encoded protein is CASSRTGDLGQPQHF.

The J gene is TRBJ1-1, the V gene TRBV9, with D unclear. V was pared by 1 base and J by 6 bases, with 10 bases between. The CDR3 spans 13 residues. CDR1 is SGDLS and CDR2 is YYNGEE in the germline V gene. In nucleotides, the CDR3 is TGTGCCAGCAGCGTACGAGGTGGCGCTGAAGCTTTCTTT. The encoded protein is CASSVRGGAEAFF.

Concerning this clonotype itself: One end of the junction varies from germline; a read error may be responsible. V is TRBV2 and J is TRBJ1-2; D gene uncertain. The CDR3 has 13 residues. Germline CDR1 and CDR2: SNHLY and FYNNEI. CDR3 sequence: CASSIIEGYYAAF. The CDR3 DNA sequence: TGTGCCAGCAGTATTATCGAGGGCTACTATGCCGCCTTC.

V and J are TRBV7-2 and TRBJ1-6; unclear D gene. Germline values: CDR1 SGHTA, CDR2 FQGNSA. Trimming shortened V by 1 base and J by 11 bases, and 9 bases separated the two germline ends. This CDR3 spans 13 amino acids. CDR3 amino acids: CASSLGMVTPLHF. CDR3 nucleotide sequence: TGTGCCAGCAGCTTAGGGATGGTTACACCCCTCCACTTT.

The chain links TRBV9 to TRBJ2-5, with TRBD2 identical over 8 bases. Germline trimming cut 0 bases from V and 5 bases from J; bases unmatched to any gene: 15. The germline V gene has CDR1 SGDLS and CDR2 YYNGEE. The CDR3 has 18 residues. CDR3 DNA sequence: TGTGCCAGCAGCGTAGGGGCGGGAGGACTTCAGGGACGCGAGACCCAGTACTTC. Translating gives CASSVGAGGLQGRETQYF.

The J gene is TRBJ2-1, the V gene TRBV15; TRBD2 matches 9 bases. This CDR3 region has 15 residues. Germline trimming cut 3 bases from V and 8 bases from J; bases unmatched to any gene: 8. The germline V gene encodes CDR1 LNHNV and CDR2 YYDKDF (reference sequence). CDR3 DNA: TGTGCCACCAGCAGGGCGGGGGGGCCTAGGGATGAGCAGTTCTTC. It is translated as CATSRAGGPRDEQFF.

This sequence joins TRBV30 and TRBJ1-2; TRBD1 is a possible D gene (6 bases). Germline CDR1 and CDR2: GTSNPN and SVGIG (reference sequence). The CDR3 spans 11 residues. The V end lost 8 bases, the J end lost 3 bases, and 10 bases lay between the germline ends. CDR3 in DNA: TGTGCCCTGGACAGAGACTATGGCTACACCTTC. This gives the protein CALDRDYGYTF.

This chain joins TRBV29-1 and TRBJ2-4; the D gene is possibly TRBD2 (6 bases). Germline V CDR1 and CDR2: SQVTM, ANQGSEA. V was trimmed by 6 bases and J by 0 bases, leaving 9 bases between them. CDR3 length: 13 residues. CDR3 nucleotides: TGCAGCGTCGCGGGGCTAGCCAAAAACATTCAGTACTTC. Its protein product is CSVAGLAKNIQYF.

This clonotype was found a few times. The DNA of the CDR3 is TGTGCCAGCAGCCCGGGAGGGAGGGTCTACGAGCAGTACTTC. This encodes CASSPGGRVYEQYF. V gene TRBV5-6 combines with J gene TRBJ2-7, with 8 bases that match TRBD2. CDR1 and CDR2 from the germline V gene are SGHDT and YYEEEE. Trimming cost V 4 bases and J 3 bases; bases outside gene matches: 6. This CDR3 has 14 residues.

V is TRBV29-1 and J is TRBJ2-1; TRBD2 agrees at 8 bases. The V segment lost 7 bases and the J segment 0 bases; nucleotides outside the gene matches: 5. CDR3 size: 14 residues. Germline V gene sequence: CDR1 SQVTM, CDR2 ANQGSEA. The chain's CDR3 is CSGIGGASYNEQFF. Here the CDR3 DNA reads TGCAGCGGTATCGGGGGGGCCTCCTACAATGAGCAGTTCTTC.

V gene TRBV9 combines with J gene TRBJ1-5, with a possible D match to TRBD1 (6 bases). Looked up from germline, CDR1 is SGDLS and CDR2 is YYNGEE. This CDR3 contains 15 residues. V shed 0 bases and J shed 7 bases, with 14 bases lying between them. The CDR3 DNA follows: TGTGCCAGCAGCGTAGATCTGGGGGCAGGACAGCCCCAGCATTTT. It is translated as CASSVDLGAGQPQHF. The complete variable domain, with remaining parts taken from reference TRBV9 and TRBJ1-5, reads DSGVTQTPKHLITATGQRVTLRCSPRSGDLSVYWYQQSLDQGLQFLIQYYNGEERAKGNILERFSAQQFPDLHSELNLSSLELGDSALYFCASSVDLGAGQPQHFGDGTRLSIL.

Only one count was recorded for this clonotype. The chain couples TRBV2 to TRBJ1-1; D unresolved. The ends were cut back, 11 bases at V and 3 bases at J, with 13 bases in the middle. CDR3 length equals 12 residues. CDR1 and CDR2 from the germline V gene are SNHLY and FYNNEI. The CDR3 spells CAFGGGYTEAFF. CDR3 in DNA: TGTGCCTTCGGCGGCGGGTACACTGAAGCTTTCTTT.

The chain is built from TRBV12-3 or TRBV12-4 and TRBJ2-4, with 10 bases that match TRBD2. There are 12 residues in the CDR3. Trimming removed 9 bases from V and 7 bases from J; junction bases left unmatched: 3. As DNA, the CDR3 is TGTGCCAGTGCGGGACTAGCGAACATTCAGTACTTC. It specifies CASAGLANIQYF.

The chain uses TRBV29-1 and TRBJ1-2, with D maybe TRBD1 (5 bases). The ends were cut back, 3 bases at V and 8 bases at J, with 16 bases in the middle. The CDR3 has 13 amino acids. Germline V gene data show CDR1 as SQVTM and CDR2 as ANQGSEA. CDR3 nucleotide sequence: TGCAGCGTTGATTTTAGTGGGGCTGGGGGCTACACCTTC. Encoded protein: CSVDFSGAGGYTF. The full variable domain, completed using reference TRBV29-1 and TRBJ1-2, is SAVISQKPSRDICQRGTSLTIQCQVDSQVTMMFWYRQQPGQSLTLIATANQGSEATYESGFVIDKFPISRPNLTFSTLTVSNMSPEDSSIYLCSVDFSGAGGYTFGSGTRLTVV.

The chain carries TRBV5-1 and TRBJ1-1; tentatively, D is TRBD1 (6 bases). CDR3 size: 14 residues. Germline V gene lookup returns CDR1 SGHRS and CDR2 YFSETQ. With 2 bases removed from V and 1 base from J, the gap between germline ends came to 9 bases. This CDR3 reads CASSFWTANTEAFF. CDR3 coding DNA: TGCGCCAGCAGCTTCTGGACAGCGAACACTGAAGCTTTCTTT.